This TCR beta chain was obtained from a study of blood T cell repertoires in COVID-19. Overall study context: Nucleic acid was either cDNA or gDNA, and it came from T cells, B-cell-depleted T cells, or PBMCs.

As handled by the study authors: By means of reference gene primer amplification, nucleated cell counts were estimated. The table came from immunoSEQ multiplex PCR; TCRdb's copy has only in-frame clones and leaves some out. The V and J calls and the clone size are those of that table, but D and trimming were determined from the DNA. The repertoire consists of under 300,000 clones, with about 86% occurring once and the leading ten covering about 12%. This CDR3 spans 15 amino acids. V shed 2 bases and J 3 bases; nucleotides not matched to a gene: 3. CDR1 MNHEY and CDR2 SVGEGT come from the germline V gene.

Sequences were obtained from peripheral blood. This sequence joins TRBV6-2 or TRBV6-3 and TRBJ2-3, with 9 nucleotides matching TRBD1. The source is a woman in her twenties or thirties with COVID-19, enrolled during active disease. CDR3 coding DNA: TGTGCCAGCAGTTACGGACAGGGGTGGACAGATACGCAGTATTTT. Protein: CASSYGQGWTDTQYF.